This TCR beta chain was retrieved from a study of human T cells and chemical hapten exposure. Study overall: Each patch test put 0.01% DPC on the upper back, and results were read at 6 days.

V was cut by 5 bases and J by 0 bases, with 14 bases left in between. The V gene's germline CDR1 is SQVTM and CDR2 ANQGSEA. This CDR3 has 16 amino acids. The time point denotes: patch test 1, 2 weeks after DPC sensitization. Documented treatment: therapeutic diphenylcyclopropenone sensitization with weekly scalp DPC. This clonotype was picked up many times. From the RACE reads, TCRdb called clonotypes with MiXCR, one entry per CDR3 protein. This sample yields approximately 350,000 distinct CDR3 sequences, of which about 7% are seen a single time; roughly 7.9% belongs to the top ten. J is TRBJ2-6 and V is TRBV29-1; weak D call: TRBD2 (6 bases). The input for sequencing was whole blood, taken in connection with sensitization to the hapten diphenylcyclopropenone (DPC). This TCR was recovered from a woman between 18 and 30 years old with alopecia areata. Some clones in this sample may be carry-over from other donors' samples. The CDR3 reads CSVSAGRRSGANVLTF. The CDR3 DNA is TGCAGCGTTTCTGCGGGACGGCGCTCTGGGGCCAACGTCCTGACTTTC.